The T cell receptor beta chain described here comes from a study of T cell changes during pregnancy in multiple sclerosis. Sequencing was performed with immunoSEQ multiplex PCR; in TCRdb, only in-frame clones are kept and a portion is missing. The sample carries more than 90,000 clones, almost 95% recorded once. Germline V gives CDR1 SGHVS, CDR2 FNYEAQ. Between the trimmed V and J ends, which lost 5 bases and 8 bases, there was a span of 12 bases. The length of the CDR3 is 12 residues. This TCR was recovered from a female donor with multiple sclerosis, enrolled in a pregnancy study. The chain employs TRBV7-6 and TRBJ1-1, with D possibly being TRBD1 (6 bases). The starting material was peripheral blood, obtained after pregnancy. CDR3 DNA sequence: TGTGCCAGCAGCCCCACAGGGCCCGAAGCTTTCTTT. Translating it yields CASSPTGPEAFF.